What follows is one TCR beta chain and its context. What it binds is not known. The record originates from a study of Ad26.COV2.S vaccination and SARS-CoV-2 variants. Across the study: Recipients of Ad26.COV2.S got it intramuscularly, once or twice 56 days apart.

Regarding treatment: over 15 received Ad26.COV2.S at low or high dose, single or two shots; about 5 received placebo; per-sample allocation not given. Following the first vaccine or placebo injection, samples were taken on day 63. A Boston donor was an adult aged 18-55 years. Regarding the study as a whole: Breadth measured for non-spike TCRs was similar across vaccine and placebo recipients. Following vaccination, spike-specific CD8+ and CD4+ T cell responses reportedly exhibited substantial breadth.

The CDR3 is 14 amino acids. The V end was cut by 0 bases, the J end by 12 bases, with 17 bases between. Germline values: CDR1 GTSNPN, CDR2 SVGIG (reference sequence). Method: immunoSEQ multiplex PCR; TCRdb's copy keeps in-frame clones and lacks some. The profile shows about 420,000 clones, 70% to 90% of them singletons. The chain carries TRBV30 and TRBJ1-4; tentative D call: TRBD1 (6 bases). The receptor's source is a person aged 18-65 years who received the Ad26.COV2.S COVID-19 vaccine or a placebo. The source was peripheral blood, collected in a trial of Ad26.COV2.S vaccine versus placebo. In DNA form, the CDR3 reads TGTGCCTGGAGTGTACTGACAGGCTTCGGGGAACTGTTTTTT. This codes for CAWSVLTGFGELFF.